Included here is one TCR beta chain sequence, with context. The sample is drawn from a study of control samples from healthy donors and cancer patients. Profiled with immunoSEQ multiplex PCR; TCRdb holds only in-frame clones, not every one. The profile shows about 220,000 clones, about 95% of them singletons. The CDR3 sequence is 14 residues long. CDR1 is LNHDA, CDR2 SQIVND, per germline (reference sequence). V gave up 3 bases and J gave up 4 bases, with 10 bases separating them. The source of this sequence is a man in his fifties or sixties in good health. The sample comprised blood. This rearrangement joins TRBV19 to TRBJ1-5; unclear D gene. CDR3 sequence: CASSILGDNQPQHF. Here the CDR3 DNA reads TGTGCCAGTAGTATCCTCGGAGATAATCAGCCCCAGCATTTT.